This note documents a single TCR beta chain sequence. Antigen: not known. The sample is drawn from a study of siplizumab effects on memory and regulatory T cells. Regarding the study as a whole: Unstimulated subset assignment was obtained for only a minor fraction of alloreactive clones.

The CDR3 is made up of 15 amino acids. The ends lost 4 bases at V and 6 bases at J; junction bases unmatched: 7. Germline V CDR1 and CDR2: SGHRS, YFSETQ. The study assayed 95,000 to 100,000 TCR templates per sample. Assay: immunoSEQ multiplex PCR; the TCRdb copy retains only in-frame clones and omits some. The table has around 68,000 clones, roughly 88% seen once; the top ten hold roughly 1.7%. J is TRBJ2-1 and V is TRBV5-1; 10 bases agree with TRBD2. The origin of this receptor is a human donor in good health. The source material was Tregs sorted from blood. CDR3 coding DNA: TGCGCCAGCAGCCTAACTAGCGGGAAAGTCAATGAGCAGTTCTTC. Protein product: CASSLTSGKVNEQFF. Filled out from reference TRBV5-1 and TRBJ2-1, the complete variable domain reads KAGVTQTPRYLIKTRGQQVTLSCSPISGHRSVSWYQQTPGQGLQFLFEYFSETQRNKGNFPGRFSGRQFSNSRSEMNVSTLELGDSALYLCASSLTSGKVNEQFFGPGTRLTVL.